The text below deals with one T cell receptor (beta chain). Its target antigen remains unknown. No base qualities exist here, and no much larger clone lies one base off it. The data derive from a study of shared clonotypes between healthy human individuals (dated by TCRdb to 2020 to 2021). Background on the whole study: The cohort comprised a couple of women and a few men aged 18 to 49 years. For each donor, CD4 naive and CD4 memory were each given three plates, CD8 naive was given two plates, and CD8 memory was given one plate. Blood TCR repertoires of five healthy adults were deeply sequenced to estimate repertoire size and the extent of clonotype sharing between individuals. To increase sequencing depth and limit assay-specific biases, TCR repertoire library preparation and sequencing were carried out by different laboratories using diverse techniques. Each donor's leukapheresis produced roughly between roughly 0.85 and 9.5 billion PBMCs.

CD8 naive samples were obtained by positive selection for CCR7 among CD45RO-negative cells, yielding a CD45RA+CCR7+ population from which TemRA cells were excluded. The donors were healthy, HIV-negative adults with no recently reported acute infections or vaccinations. Every donor was a Caucasian adult living in Nashville, Tennessee, USA. Blood was collected by leukapheresis, and PBMCs were isolated by Ficoll-Histopaque density gradient centrifugation and then cryopreserved in liquid nitrogen vapor phase. Purity and quantity of every magnetically sorted T cell population were checked by analytical flow cytometry. Genomic DNA was isolated from each sorted fraction and quantified by UV absorbance on a Nanodrop 2000c. Using the deep immunoSEQ assay, TCR CDR3 regions were amplified from genomic DNA by multiplex PCR. For each cell subset, the extracted genomic DNA was distributed evenly across all wells of several immunoSEQ 96-well plates, and each plate served as one replicate. Each replicate PCR for sorted subsets received around 210 ng genomic DNA, equal to 28,000 or so T cell genomes. The purified libraries were quantified using a Qubit 3.0 fluorometer, sized with a Bioanalyzer 2100, and then quantified again using the KAPA Library Quantification kit. Every immunoSEQ 96-well plate was sequenced on a dedicated single-read 150-cycle Illumina NextSeq 550 flow cell. For the original study's pipeline: Because the immunoSEQ output held only junctional sequences and lacked quality scores, the filtering could not match the filtering applied to full-length reads. To assign V/J genes and CDR3, sequences were annotated using PyIR, a Python wrapper for IgBLAST v1.9, with IMGT germline references. Reads were removed for weak V/J assignments (E-value above 1e-6), missing CDR3, stop codons, out-of-frame junctions, or ambiguous translated residues. V3J clonotypes were defined by identical inferred V gene, J gene, and CDR3 amino acid sequence. Percentage overlap between repertoires was computed as shared unique clonotypes divided by the size of the smaller repertoire. Richness of each repertoire was evaluated using RTK rarefaction, the Chao1 estimator, and Recon v2.1 estimates of unobserved clonotypes. For all TCRbeta clonotypes obtained by the gDNA method from a few donors, generation probabilities were computed with OLGA. TCRdb obtained this table from immuneACCESS and retained in-frame rearrangements with V and J assigned. These tables miss some clones; where compared with another copy, unresolved V genes account for less than half of the shortfall, and the remainder is unexplained. The D gene and trimming were derived from the DNA, and the V and J assignments and clone size from that table. This sample lists around 1.9 million clones; 85% to 95% were detected once. The ten largest clones capture about 1.5% of the sample.

The CDR3 measures 13 amino acids from cysteine to phenylalanine. The entry retains the CDR3 DNA only, 39 bases that are in frame from base 1. The germline V gene yields SGDLS for CDR1 and YYNGEE for CDR2. Trimming takes 0 bases from V and 2 bases from J, and the germline ends sit 6 bases apart. Overall study outcomes, separate from this receptor: Sharing across several donors was observed for roughly 5.4% of naive CD4, 3% to 3.5% of naive CD8, 2% to 2.5% of memory CD4, and about 0.39% of memory CD8 clonotypes. Because the study included a small number of donors, the genetic and exposure-history diversity represented was limited. Larger estimated clonotype richness was generally found for naive subsets than for memory subsets. Even with the large sequencing depth, rarefaction of the sorted-subset datasets indicated that sequencing was incomplete. Sampling was restricted to blood, and TCR repertoires in tissues likely differ from the TCR repertoires found in blood. Clonotypes shared by all four sorted-subset donors showed higher generation probabilities than non-shared clonotypes. Pairwise subsampling indicated that sequencing depth was expected to affect the degree of clonotype sharing among donors.

The sequenced sample was naive CD8+ T cells from PBMCs. The meaning of the sample's cell subset or site label: CD45RA+CCR7+. This receptor chain uses TRBV9 and TRBJ2-7; no D gene can be assigned with confidence. This clonotype was obtained from a man between 18 and 35 years old in good health. Some clones in this sample may be carry-over from other donors' samples. The DNA reads TGTGCCAGCAGCGTAGAGTCTACCTACGAGCAGTACTTC. Translation gives CASSVESTYEQYF. Extended through the reference TRBV9 and TRBJ2-7 proteins, this CDR3 yields the full variable domain: DSGVTQTPKHLITATGQRVTLRCSPRSGDLSVYWYQQSLDQGLQFLIQYYNGEERAKGNILERFSAQQFPDLHSELNLSSLELGDSALYFCASSVESTYEQYFGPGTRLTVT.